Below are 2 T cell receptor beta chains sequenced from a single sample in a study of blood T cell repertoires in COVID-19. Some clones are missing from TCRdb's copy, which holds only in-frame ones; the method was immunoSEQ multiplex PCR. The sample shows about 160,000 clones, approximately 82% of them seen only once. The sample taken for sequencing was peripheral blood. The receptors originated from a man between 65 and 85 years old who had recovered from COVID-19.

The rearrangement joins TRBV29-1 to TRBJ1-5; D is undetermined. V was cut by 4 bases and J by 5 bases, with 9 bases left in between. CDR1 and CDR2 from the germline V gene are SQVTM and ANQGSEA. This CDR3 has 12 amino acids. The CDR3 DNA reads as TGCAGCGTTGGAGAGTTCGATCAGCCCCAGCATTTT. This sequence encodes CSVGEFDQPQHF.

The chain joins TRBV5-1 to TRBJ2-1; 8 nucleotides agree with TRBD1. The CDR3 covers 16 residues. The J segment lost 6 bases and the V segment lost 0 bases, leaving 8 bases of the junction unmatched. In germline, CDR1 is SGHRS, CDR2 YFSETQ. The CDR3 here is CASSLATGALGNEQFF. The CDR3, as DNA: TGCGCCAGCAGCTTGGCGACAGGGGCACTCGGCAATGAGCAGTTCTTC.